This T cell receptor beta chain was observed in a study of cytomegalovirus exposure and HLA in healthy donors. Trimming cost V 5 bases and J 8 bases, with 13 bases left between them. The germline gives CDR1 SGDLS, CDR2 YYNGEE. The CDR3 extends over 12 amino acids. Sequencing was performed with immunoSEQ multiplex PCR; in TCRdb, only in-frame clones are kept and a portion is missing. Of some 240,000 clones listed, approximately 87% were seen once; the top ten hold less than 7%. V gene TRBV9 combines with J gene TRBJ1-2; D remains ambiguous. The sequence derives from a woman younger than 35 in good health and CMV-seronegative. The sequenced sample consisted of PBMCs. The CDR3 spells CASRTPLEGYTF. CDR3 bases: TGTGCCAGCAGGACACCGCTGGAGGGCTACACCTTC.